This TCR beta chain was observed in a study of T cell responses to AZD1222 COVID-19 vaccine. Study-level findings and limits: Close to half of all spike-specific TCRs reportedly target regions of the variants that are unmutated. A mostly white British donor set with more females was recruited, and clonal diversity was possibly underestimated. Spike-wide coverage was observed for vaccine-associated CD4 TCRs, with dominant responses at 160-218 and 743-854. Elevations in Spike-specific TCR breadth and depth followed administration of two AZD1222 doses.

Data came from immunoSEQ multiplex PCR; TCRdb stores just in-frame clones and leaves some out. The sample has 150,000 or so clones, 92% seen once. V lost 1 base and J lost 3; bases outside the gene matches: 6. The germline V gene encodes CDR1 SGHRS and CDR2 YFSETQ. This CDR3 spans 16 amino acids. As concerns this clone: Its antigen is not known.

This sequence was found in an adult who received the AZD1222 COVID-19 vaccine. The sequences come from peripheral blood, collected 28 days after the second AZD1222 dose. This sequence joins TRBV5-1 and TRBJ2-2; TRBD1 agrees at 7 bases. CDR3 protein: CASSLTRGRYTGELFF. CDR3 nucleotides: TGCGCCAGCAGCTTGACAAGGGGGCGATACACCGGGGAGCTGTTTTTT.